The clone carrying this T cell receptor beta chain was detected a few times. TCR beta CDR3 regions were amplified from RNA transcripts. A first-round RT-PCR of the TCR CDR3 used the HTBI primer set. Using its own MiXCR run on the multiplex PCR reads, TCRdb lists one record per CDR3 protein. The sample yields fewer than 550,000 distinct CDR3 sequences, around 16% seen once. The data derive from a study of T cells in Graves' hyperthyroidism and ophthalmopathy. This clonotype was obtained from a woman between 18 and 29 years old with Graves' hyperthyroidism. Material for sequencing was blood.

CDR3 loop: CASSQVGERNEQFF. The CDR3 DNA reads as TGCGCCAGCAGCCAAGTCGGGGAGCGGAATGAGCAGTTCTTC. The genes are TRBV4-3 and TRBJ2-1; the D gene is possibly TRBD2 (5 bases). The CDR3 is made up of 14 amino acids. V lost 1 base, J lost 7 bases, and 11 bases lay in between. Germline V lookup: CDR1 LGHNA, CDR2 YSLEER.